This section outlines one TCR beta chain sequence together with its context. This sample was taken from a study of beta chain features in type 1 diabetes. The germline V gene has CDR1 SNHLY and CDR2 FYNNEI. The CDR3 covers 12 residues. Trimming stripped 6 bases from V and 9 bases from J, with 14 bases between. Sorting with CD45RO/CCR7/CD25/CD127/CD95/CD27 yielded naive, central memory, regulatory and stem-like memory CD4+ cells. The isolated RNA, all of it, was reverse transcribed, so expressed TCRB transcripts were what got sequenced. Here immunoSEQ multiplex PCR was the method, and the copy in TCRdb shows in-frame clones only, minus some. The table lists under 200,000 clones, roughly 8% of them singletons.

The receptor's source is a man younger than 30 in good health. The specimen was central memory CD4+ T cells from blood. V and J are TRBV2 and TRBJ1-2, with D perhaps TRBD1 (6 bases). The CDR3 bases are TGTGCCAGCAGAAGAACAGGGAATCGCTACACCTTC. This codes for CASRRTGNRYTF.